These 10 T cell receptor beta chains were all obtained from the same sample, sequenced in a study of T-cell reconstitution after alpha-beta-depleted transplantation in children. TCRbeta library construction was performed incorporating unique molecular identifiers. MiXCR, run by TCRdb on the PCR reads, gives a single entry per CDR3 protein. The table records 150,000 to 200,000 distinct CDR3 sequences, over 8.5% of them present only once. Sequenced here: PBMCs, sampled before TCRalphabeta/CD19-depleted stem cell transplant. The receptors derive from a boy aged 2-9 years with acute myeloid leukemia, due to receive a stem cell transplant.

In its sample, this clonotype was seen many times. This chain links TRBV12-3 or TRBV12-4 with TRBJ1-1; D not certain. The V gene lost 3 bases and the J gene lost 6 bases, with 11 bases spanning the gap. The CDR3 is 13 residues long. CDR3 bases: TGTGCCAGCAGTTTTTCACGTCGGGCTGAAGCTTTCTTT. It codes for CASSFSRRAEAFF.

Details on this clonotype: A much larger clone differs by one base, so this may be a read error. The chain combines TRBV20-1 with TRBJ2-5; D ambiguous. This CDR3 contains 13 residues. Per germline, CDR1 DFQATT and CDR2 SNEGSKA (reference sequence). The CDR3, as DNA: TGCAGTGCGCCGGAGTTAGGCCAAGAGTCCCAGTACTTC. This encodes CSAPELGQESQYF.

In the case of this clonotype: This may stem from a read error, because a much larger clone lies one nucleotide away. The V and J genes are TRBV7-9 and TRBJ1-1; D gene uncertain. The CDR3 sequence is 14 residues long. CDR1 is SEHNR, CDR2 FQNEAQ, per germline (reference sequence). The CDR3 loop is CTSTLPEKNTEAFF. CDR3 DNA: TGTACCAGCACCCTCCCGGAAAAGAACACTGAAGCTTTCTTT.

In this sample, this clonotype turned up many times. The V gene is TRBV25-1, the J gene TRBJ2-2; D possibly uses TRBD1 or TRBD2 (5 bases each). The CDR3 loop spans 13 amino acids. Germline V CDR1 and CDR2: MGHDK, SYGVNS. V was trimmed by 4 bases and J by 5 bases, leaving 8 bases between them. The CDR3 here is CASSAGQTGELFF. CDR3 coding DNA: TGTGCCAGCAGTGCGGGGCAAACCGGGGAGCTGTTTTTT.

There are many counts of this clonotype. The rearrangement links TRBV24-1 to TRBJ2-3; 11 positions agree with TRBD1. Germline CDR1 and CDR2: KGHDR and SFDVKD. V was clipped by 4 bases and J by 3 bases; unmatched bases: 5. This CDR3 has 16 residues. CDR3 bases: TGTGCCACCAGTGACTACGGACAGGGGGCAACAGATACGCAGTATTTT. Its translation: CATSDYGQGATDTQYF.

This clonotype has at least ten counts. The V call is TRBV5-1, the J call TRBJ1-2; 11 nucleotides align to TRBD1. The CDR3 spans 15 residues. The germline V gene has CDR1 SGHRS and CDR2 YFSETQ. Germline trimming cut 0 bases from V and 4 bases from J; bases unmatched to any gene: 2. This CDR3 reads CASSLAGTGGYGYTF. The CDR3 DNA follows: TGCGCCAGCAGCTTGGCCGGGACAGGGGGCTATGGCTACACCTTC.

This clonotype occurred once. A much larger clone differs by one base, so this may be a read error. This is likely a read error, given that the CDR3 carries no conserved phenylalanine or tryptophan at its end. This sequence joins TRBV20-1 and TRBJ2-7; 11 bases are shared with TRBD2. Germline CDR1 and CDR2: DFQATT and SNEGSKA (reference sequence). The J segment lost 3 bases and the V segment lost 8 bases, leaving 9 bases of the junction unmatched. CDR3 length: 14 residues. CDR3 sequence reads: CSPGRTSGFYEQYL. The CDR3, as DNA: TGCAGTCCCGGAAGGACTAGCGGGTTCTACGAGCAGTACTTA.

The rearrangement joins TRBV24-1 to TRBJ2-4; D possibly matches TRBD1 or TRBD2 (6 bases each). The germline CDR1 and CDR2 sequences are KGHDR and SFDVKD. V shed 2 bases and J shed 3 bases, with 19 bases lying between them. The length of the CDR3 is 18 residues. Here the CDR3 DNA reads TGTGCCACCAGTGATTCCCATCCGTCGGAGGGGGGCAAAAACATTCAGTACTTC. It specifies CATSDSHPSEGGKNIQYF.

There are many counts of this clonotype. V usage is TRBV7-9 and J usage is TRBJ1-2; 7 bases align to TRBD1. CDR1 and CDR2 from the germline V gene are SEHNR and FQNEAQ (reference sequence). The junction had 11 bases not matched to a gene; V was cut back by 5 bases and J by 8 bases. The CDR3 is made up of 14 amino acids. This CDR3 reads CASSPEGASYGYTF. The CDR3 region has the DNA TGTGCCAGCAGCCCCGAGGGGGCTAGCTACGGCTACACCTTC.

This clonotype showed up many times. V usage is TRBV27 and J usage is TRBJ1-5; D perhaps matches TRBD1 (6 bases). The CDR3 contains 15 residues. The germline V gene encodes CDR1 MNHEY and CDR2 SMNVEV (reference sequence). With 7 bases removed from V and 1 base from J, the gap between germline ends came to 14 bases. This CDR3 reads CASTYREGSNQPQHF. The DNA for the CDR3 is TGTGCCAGCACCTACAGGGAAGGAAGCAATCAGCCCCAGCATTTT.